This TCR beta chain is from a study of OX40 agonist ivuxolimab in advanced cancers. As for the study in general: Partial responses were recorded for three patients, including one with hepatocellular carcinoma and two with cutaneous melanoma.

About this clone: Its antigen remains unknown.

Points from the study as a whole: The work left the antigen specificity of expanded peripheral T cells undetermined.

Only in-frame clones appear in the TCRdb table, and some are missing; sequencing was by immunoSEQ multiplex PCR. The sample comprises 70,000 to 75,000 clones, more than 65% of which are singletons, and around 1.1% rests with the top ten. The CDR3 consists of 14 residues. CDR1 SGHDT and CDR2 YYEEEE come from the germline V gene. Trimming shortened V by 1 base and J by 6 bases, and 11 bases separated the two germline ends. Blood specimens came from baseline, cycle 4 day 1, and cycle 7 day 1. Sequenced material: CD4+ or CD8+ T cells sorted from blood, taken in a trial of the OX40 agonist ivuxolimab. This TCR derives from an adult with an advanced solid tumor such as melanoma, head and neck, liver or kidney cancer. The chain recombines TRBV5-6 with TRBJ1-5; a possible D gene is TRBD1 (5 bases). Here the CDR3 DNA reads TGTGCCAGCAGCTTGTGGCAGGGCCGTCAGCCCCAGCATTTT. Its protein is CASSLWQGRQPQHF.